This T cell receptor (beta chain) was captured in a study of CD8 T cells in Susac syndrome. With random hexamers, 0.5 to 1 ug RNA was reverse transcribed. Each CDR3 protein is one row after TCRdb ran MiXCR on the immunoSEQ multiplex PCR reads. Counted here are 330,000 or so distinct CDR3 sequences, 65% to 90% occurring once; the ten biggest clones make up roughly 0.21%. TCR beta was sequenced from blood CD8+ and CD4+ T cells. The multiple sclerosis controls consisted of treatment-naive patients with relapsing-remitting disease, either stable or active. TEMRA cells were FACS-enriched, unlike CD8+ and CD4+ T cells, which were negatively isolated. This clonotype was seen a single time. V lost 0 bases, J lost 10 bases, and 9 bases lay in between. The germline V gene has CDR1 DFQATT and CDR2 SNEGSKA (reference sequence). There are 11 residues in the CDR3.

The gene calls are TRBV20-1 and TRBJ2-5; D not certain. Sequencing used CD8+ T cells from PBMCs. The sequence was obtained from a human donor with multiple sclerosis. The CDR3 DNA follows: TGCAGTGCTAGAGATTTTAGGGACCAGTACTTC. The encoded protein is CSARDFRDQYF.